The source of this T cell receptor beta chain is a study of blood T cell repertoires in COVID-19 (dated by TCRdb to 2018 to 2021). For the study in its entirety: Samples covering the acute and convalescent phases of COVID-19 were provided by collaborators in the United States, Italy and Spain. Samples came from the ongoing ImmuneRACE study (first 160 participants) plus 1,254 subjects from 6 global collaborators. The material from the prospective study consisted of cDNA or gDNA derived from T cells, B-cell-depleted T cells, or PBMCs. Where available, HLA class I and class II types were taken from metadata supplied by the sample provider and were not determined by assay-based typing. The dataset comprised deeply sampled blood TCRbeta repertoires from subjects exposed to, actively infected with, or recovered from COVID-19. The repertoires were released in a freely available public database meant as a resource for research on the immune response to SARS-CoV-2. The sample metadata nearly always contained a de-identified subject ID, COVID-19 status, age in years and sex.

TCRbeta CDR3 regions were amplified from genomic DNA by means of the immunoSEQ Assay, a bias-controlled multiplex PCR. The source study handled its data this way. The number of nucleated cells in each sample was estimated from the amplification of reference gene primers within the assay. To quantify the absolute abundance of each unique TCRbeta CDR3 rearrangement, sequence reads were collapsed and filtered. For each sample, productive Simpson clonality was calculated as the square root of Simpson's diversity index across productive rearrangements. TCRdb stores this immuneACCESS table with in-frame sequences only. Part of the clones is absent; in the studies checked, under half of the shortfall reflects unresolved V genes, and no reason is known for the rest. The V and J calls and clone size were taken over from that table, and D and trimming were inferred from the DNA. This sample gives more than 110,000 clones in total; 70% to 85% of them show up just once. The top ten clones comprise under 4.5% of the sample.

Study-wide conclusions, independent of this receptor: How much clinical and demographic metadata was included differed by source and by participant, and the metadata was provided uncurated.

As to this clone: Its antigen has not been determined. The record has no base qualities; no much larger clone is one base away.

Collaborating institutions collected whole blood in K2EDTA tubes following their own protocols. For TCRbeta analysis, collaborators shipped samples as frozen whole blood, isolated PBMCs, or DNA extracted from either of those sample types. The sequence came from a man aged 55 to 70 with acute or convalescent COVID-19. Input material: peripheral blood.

The CDR3 region has the sequence CAISESTPGQQNYGYTF. Read as DNA, the sequence is TGTGCCATCAGTGAGTCTACTCCGGGACAGCAGAACTATGGCTACACCTTC. Here the chain combines TRBV10-3 and TRBJ1-2; a stretch of 7 junction bases matches TRBD1. CDR1 and CDR2 were assigned from the germline V gene as ENHRY and SYGVKD. Compared with germline, V lacks 0 bases and J lacks 2 bases; bases without a gene match: 9. Reading from cysteine to phenylalanine, the CDR3 counts 17 amino acids. Just the 51-base CDR3 DNA is kept, in frame starting at base 1.